The 24 T cell receptor beta chains reported below all come from one sample, sequenced in a study of human T cells and chemical hapten exposure. Noted time point: pre-sensitization, week 0. Treatment reported: therapeutic diphenylcyclopropenone sensitization with weekly scalp DPC. Via MiXCR, TCRdb re-called the RACE reads, giving one row per CDR3 protein. The profile shows tens of thousands of distinct CDR3 sequences, around 13% of them singletons. The sample was whole blood, taken in connection with sensitization to the hapten diphenylcyclopropenone (DPC). These receptors came from a woman in her fifties or sixties with alopecia areata. Some clones in this sample may be carry-over from other donors' samples.

J is TRBJ1-4 and V is TRBV28; D is ambiguous. In germline, CDR1 is MDHEN, CDR2 SYDVKM. This CDR3 is built from 16 residues. Trimming shortened V by 3 bases and J by 3 bases, and 14 bases separated the two germline ends. The CDR3 DNA follows: TGTGCCAGCAGTTTTCCCCGAGGTAGTGCTAATGAAAAACTGTTTTTT. Residues: CASSFPRGSANEKLFF.

There are many counts of this clonotype. The V and J genes are TRBV7-2 and TRBJ2-5; D ambiguous. V lost 5 bases and J 2 bases, leaving 9 bases between the germline ends. The CDR3 runs 13 residues. The V gene's germline CDR1 is SGHTA and CDR2 FQGNSA. CDR3 in amino acids: CASSLTPQETQYF. The DNA of the CDR3 is TGTGCCAGCAGCCTGACGCCTCAAGAGACCCAGTACTTC.

The rearrangement joins TRBV21-1 to TRBJ1-5; TRBD1 is the table's D call, not checked against the DNA. TRBV21-1 is labeled a pseudogene. CDR3 length equals 16 residues. CDR3 DNA: TGTGCCAGCAGCACGATTGGGTCAGGGACCGTTCAGCCCCAGCATTTT. Protein sequence: CASSTIGSGTVQPQHF.

This clonotype was found many times. The rearrangement links TRBV20-1 to TRBJ2-3; possibly TRBD2 for D (5 bases). The CDR3 is made up of 15 amino acids. Germline CDR1 is DFQATT and CDR2 is SNEGSKA (reference sequence). The V gene lost 4 bases and the J gene lost 3 bases, with 17 bases spanning the gap. The CDR3 DNA reads as TGCAGTGCTACTTCCGCTCTGGGAGTGACAGATACGCAGTATTTT. Translating gives CSATSALGVTDTQYF.

The rearrangement joins TRBV6-5 to TRBJ1-1; 8 nucleotides match TRBD1. The germline CDR1 and CDR2 sequences are MNHEY and SVGAGI. CDR3 length equals 12 residues. J gave up 6 bases and V 6 bases, and 3 bases lay outside the gene matches. The CDR3 loop is CASRIQGAEAFF. CDR3 bases: TGTGCCAGCAGGATACAGGGGGCTGAAGCTTTCTTT.

This clonotype came up many times. The V call is TRBV27, the J call TRBJ2-2; D gene unclear. There are 12 residues in the CDR3. Looked up from germline, CDR1 is MNHEY and CDR2 is SMNVEV (reference sequence). V gave up 5 bases and J gave up 5 bases, with 6 bases separating them. This CDR3 reads CASSPNTGELFF. Written as DNA, the CDR3 is TGTGCCAGCAGTCCTAATACCGGGGAGCTGTTTTTT.

This clonotype has a handful of counts. V usage is TRBV27 and J usage is TRBJ1-5; 9 bases agree with TRBD1. Germline CDR1 and CDR2: MNHEY and SMNVEV (reference sequence). This CDR3 has 17 amino acids. With V trimmed by 2 bases and J by 3 bases, 8 bases remained unmatched. The CDR3 protein is CASSLAPGQGTNQPQHF. The CDR3 region has the DNA TGTGCCAGCAGTTTAGCCCCCGGACAGGGGACCAATCAGCCCCAGCATTTT.

About this clonotype: At one boundary the junction diverges from the germline segment, which might be a read error. The chain employs TRBV11-3 and TRBJ2-1; TRBD2 agrees at 13 bases. This CDR3 region has 18 residues. From germline, CDR1 is SGHNT and CDR2 YENEEA. CDR3 nucleotides: TGTGCCAGCAGCTCCCGAGGACTAGCGGGAGAGTCCTACAATGAGCAGCTCTTC. Its translation is CASSSRGLAGESYNEQLF.

V is TRBV12-3 or TRBV12-4 and J is TRBJ1-1; tentatively, D is TRBD1 (6 bases). The germline V and J ends were trimmed by 10 bases and 0 bases, with 18 bases remaining between them. The CDR3 loop spans 15 amino acids. CDR3 DNA: TGTGCCATCTCCCGGGGGGCTCAGTTGAACACTGAAGCTTTCTTT. Translated, it gives CAISRGAQLNTEAFF.

V is TRBV3-1 and J is TRBJ2-5; perhaps D is TRBD1 or TRBD2 (5 bases each). The V gene lost 3 bases and the J gene lost 4 bases, with 15 bases spanning the gap. In germline, CDR1 is LGHDT, CDR2 YNNKEL (reference sequence). The length of the CDR3 is 15 residues. The CDR3 nucleotides read TGTGCCAGCAGCCAGACTCGTGGGACGGGAGAGACCCAGTACTTC. Translated, it gives CASSQTRGTGETQYF.

In its sample, this clonotype was seen a few times. The rearrangement joins TRBV5-4 to TRBJ1-1; a possible D gene is TRBD1 (5 bases). CDR1 is SGHNT, CDR2 YYREEE, per germline (reference sequence). The CDR3 is 15 residues long. The V end lost 3 bases, the J end lost 4 bases, and 16 bases lay between the germline ends. CDR3 in DNA: TGTGCCAGCAGCTACGATGGACGGGGGTCCACTGAAGCTTTCTTT. Residues: CASSYDGRGSTEAFF. Full variable domain (missing parts from reference TRBV5-4 and TRBJ1-1): ETGVTQSPTHLIKTRGQQVTLRCSSQSGHNTVSWYQQALGQGPQFIFQYYREEENGRGNFPPRFSGLQFPNYSSELNVNALELDDSALYLCASSYDGRGSTEAFFGQGTRLTVV.

This clonotype was observed a few times. J is TRBJ2-7 and V is TRBV12-5; 7 bases align to TRBD1. V shed 6 bases, J shed 2 bases, and the junction held 4 bases outside the gene matches. Germline V gene sequence: CDR1 LGHNT, CDR2 FRNRAP. There are 13 residues in the CDR3. The CDR3 protein is CASGPTGTYEQYF. The DNA of the CDR3 is TGTGCTAGTGGGCCGACAGGGACCTACGAGCAGTACTTC.

There are many counts of this clonotype. The rearrangement links TRBV15 to TRBJ1-1; 9 nucleotides line up with TRBD1. J was trimmed by 11 bases and V by 6 bases; bases with no gene match: 13. The CDR3 extends over 14 amino acids. Germline V gives CDR1 LNHNV, CDR2 YYDKDF (reference sequence). As DNA, the CDR3 is TGTGCCACCAGGGGAGGAGGGACAGGGTCCATGGCTTTCTTT. It specifies CATRGGGTGSMAFF.

About this clonotype itself: This clone may be a read error of a much larger clone one base away. V usage is TRBV6-6 and J usage is TRBJ2-2, with TRBD1 matching over 9 bases. This CDR3 is built from 16 residues. CDR1 and CDR2 from the germline V gene are MNHNY and SVGAGI (reference sequence). Here the CDR3 reads CASGASGTGNAGELFF. CDR3 bases: TGTGCCAGCGGCGCCTCCGGGACAGGGAACGCCGGGGAGCTGTTTTTT.

This clonotype was counted ten times or more. This chain uses TRBV7-9 with TRBJ1-1, with no clear D. The germline CDR1 and CDR2 sequences are SEHNR and FQNEAQ (reference sequence). This CDR3 is 17 amino acids long. Trimming cost V 5 bases and J 0 bases, with 19 bases left between them. This CDR3 is CASSLSLSRGMNTEAFF. For the CDR3, the DNA is TGTGCCAGCAGCCTGAGTTTGAGCCGGGGAATGAACACTGAAGCTTTCTTT.

This clonotype has just a few counts. This sequence joins TRBV4-1 and TRBJ1-2; D is undetermined. CDR1 and CDR2 from the germline V gene are MGHRA and YSYEKL. Trimming removed 4 bases at V and 5 bases at J, with 17 bases between. This CDR3 spans 15 amino acids. Here the CDR3 reads CASSLKVEGPYGYTF. Written as DNA, the CDR3 is TGCGCCAGCAGCCTCAAGGTCGAGGGTCCTTATGGCTACACCTTC.

This clonotype was detected only a few times. This chain connects TRBV21-1 to TRBJ2-4; TRBD2, the table's D call, lacks a check against the DNA. TRBV21-1 is listed as a pseudogene. This CDR3 is built from 11 residues. CDR3 amino acids: CASDEAGGGNF. The CDR3 DNA follows: TGTGCCAGCGATGAGGCGGGAGGAGGTAACTTC.

This clonotype was counted a few times. The chain carries TRBV27 and TRBJ2-1; 7 nucleotides match TRBD1. Germline loops: CDR1 MNHEY, CDR2 SMNVEV (reference sequence). After removal of 9 bases from V and 13 bases from J, the junction contained 9 bases not matched to a gene. The CDR3 runs to 11 residues. The CDR3 region is CASKGALLQFF. The DNA of the CDR3 is TGTGCCAGTAAGGGGGCACTACTACAGTTCTTC.

The CDR3 DNA reads as TGCAGTGCTAGAGGGTATTCCTACGAGCAGTACTTC. This encodes CSARGYSYEQYF. V is TRBV20-1 and J is TRBJ2-7; D gene unclear. Trimming removed 1 base at V and 1 base at J, with 5 bases between. Germline V lookup: CDR1 DFQATT, CDR2 SNEGSKA (reference sequence). The CDR3 runs to 12 residues.

J is TRBJ1-4 and V is TRBV3-1; a weak D match, TRBD1 (5 bases). CDR3 size: 16 residues. V lost 1 base and J lost 8, with 17 bases in between. Germline V CDR1 and CDR2: LGHDT, YNNKEL (reference sequence). This CDR3 is CASSQGPRGRKEKLFF. CDR3 nucleotide sequence: TGTGCCAGCAGCCAAGGTCCGCGGGGGAGGAAAGAAAAACTGTTTTTT.

This chain joins TRBV5-8 and TRBJ2-3; D is unresolved. CDR3 length equals 14 residues. Trimming removed 4 bases from V and 5 bases from J, with 14 bases in between. Germline V gene sequence: CDR1 SGHTS, CDR2 YDEGEE. CDR3 sequence reads: CASSHTRSGDTQYF. DNA for the CDR3: TGTGCCAGCAGCCATACAAGATCGGGAGATACGCAGTATTTT.

This clonotype was detected only a few times. The chain couples TRBV6-6 to TRBJ2-3, with D uncertain. The CDR3 covers 16 residues. Trimming took 0 bases from V and 0 from J, leaving 10 bases between them. Germline CDR1 MNHNY, CDR2 SVGAGI (reference sequence). The chain's CDR3 is CASSYSTRRSTDTQYF. The CDR3 coding sequence is TGTGCCAGCAGTTACTCCACTCGTAGAAGCACAGATACGCAGTATTTT.

The table lists this clonotype with a few counts. This chain connects TRBV7-8 to TRBJ1-3; D is possibly TRBD1 (5 bases). With 1 base removed from V and 11 bases from J, the gap between germline ends came to 15 bases. The germline V gene encodes CDR1 SGHVS and CDR2 FQNEAQ. This CDR3 contains 14 residues. The CDR3 DNA reads as TGTGCCAGCAGCTTAGTTCAGGGAACTATGGCCATATATTTT. This translates into CASSLVQGTMAIYF.

The chain carries TRBV7-9 and TRBJ1-2; TRBD1 might be the D (5 bases). Germline-derived CDR1 and CDR2 are SEHNR and FQNEAQ (reference sequence). The CDR3 is 10 amino acids. The V and J ends lost 5 bases and 11 bases respectively, with 9 bases between them. CDR3 DNA sequence: TGTGCCAGCAGCAGCAGGGCTTACACCTTC. It is translated as CASSSRAYTF.